The present T cell receptor (beta chain) was sequenced within a study of cytomegalovirus exposure and HLA in healthy donors. The PCR contained 60 Vbeta and 13 Jbeta primers. This table comes from immunoSEQ multiplex PCR, and its TCRdb copy is limited to in-frame clones, with some not included. The sample lists some 200,000 clones; approximately 70% were seen once. As for this clone: Its antigen is currently unknown.

V lost 3 bases and J lost 6; bases outside the gene matches: 8. This CDR3 is 15 amino acids long. CDR1 SNHLY and CDR2 FYNNEI come from the germline V gene. Findings of the study overall: A later analysis associated some 18,000 TCR beta sequences with HLA alleles at a 0.05 false discovery rate. Clonal expansion was found to be greater in HLA-associated TCR beta chains than in equally common others in a later analysis. CMV antigen specificity was confirmed in vitro for a few CMV-associated chains.

These donors, healthy bone marrow donors, were studied. V is TRBV2 and J is TRBJ2-3, with TRBD2 identical over 8 bases. The receptor was isolated from a woman aged 25-40 years in good health and CMV-seronegative. Sequencing was done on a sample of PBMCs. The CDR3 DNA reads as TGTGCCAGCAGTGATCCACTAGCGGTCCAGGATACGCAGTATTTT. As protein: CASSDPLAVQDTQYF.